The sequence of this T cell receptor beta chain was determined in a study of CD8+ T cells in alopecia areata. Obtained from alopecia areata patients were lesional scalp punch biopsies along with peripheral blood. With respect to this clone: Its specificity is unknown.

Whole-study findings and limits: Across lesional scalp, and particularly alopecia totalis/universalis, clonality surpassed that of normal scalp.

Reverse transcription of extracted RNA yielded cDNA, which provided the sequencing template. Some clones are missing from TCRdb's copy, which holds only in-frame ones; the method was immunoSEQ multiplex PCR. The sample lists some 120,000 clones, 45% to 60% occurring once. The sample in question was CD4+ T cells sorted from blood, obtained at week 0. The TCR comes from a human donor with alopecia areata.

The CDR3 nucleotides read TGTGCCAGCAGCTTAGTCACTCGGGATACGCAGTATTTT. Its protein product is CASSLVTRDTQYF. V usage is TRBV7-3 and J usage is TRBJ2-3, with D unclear. This CDR3 is 13 amino acids long. V lost 2 bases, J lost 6 bases, and 9 bases lay in between. CDR1 and CDR2 (germline): SGHTA, FQGTGA. The variable domain in full, with the rest retrieved from reference TRBV7-3 and TRBJ2-3, is GAGVSQTPSNKVTEKGKYVELRCDPISGHTALYWYRQSLGQGPEFLIYFQGTGAADDSGLPNDRFFAVRPEGSVSTLKIQRTERGDSAVYLCASSLVTRDTQYFGPGTRLTVL.